The text below deals with one T cell receptor (beta chain). The antigen remains undetermined. The data derive from a study of vaccination and CD4 T cells after COVID-19. Treatment indicated: roughly nine-day PBMC culture with coronavirus spike peptide pools or control peptides (ViraFEST assay). Wells that each held around 2 million PBMCs were cultured with roughly 9.8 IU/ml IL-2 and 8.5 to 10 ug/ml peptide pools. The CDR3 covers 16 residues. From germline, CDR1 is LGHNA and CDR2 YSLEER. Trimming left V 0 bases short and J 4 bases short, with 13 bases between. Study-level results: Convalescent patients displayed spike mono-reactivity in 304 of 307 vaccine-specific clones. The rise in median SARS-CoV-2-reactive clonotypes, from roughly 19 to 38, was not significant. Convalescent patients saw a median approximately 90% of their reactive clones show up only after vaccination.

Once obtained from cultured CD4+ T cells, the DNA was sequenced using the Oncomine TCR Beta short-read assay. In TCRdb, the PCR reads were re-called with MiXCR into one record per CDR3 protein. This sample carries about 15,000 distinct CDR3 sequences, about three quarters of them seen once, and the ten largest clones take about 4.2%. The sequenced sample consisted of CD4+ T cells from blood, cultured in vitro. This sequence originates from a human donor who had recovered from COVID-19. V and J are TRBV4-3 and TRBJ1-3; D is possibly TRBD1 (5 bases). The CDR3 coding sequence is TGCGCCAGCAGCCAAGAATGGACACTGGGAGGAAACACCATATATTTT. Its translation: CASSQEWTLGGNTIYF.